The 24 T cell receptor beta chains below come from one sample, sequenced in a study of cytomegalovirus exposure and HLA in healthy donors. Only in-frame clones appear in the TCRdb table, and some are missing; sequencing was by immunoSEQ multiplex PCR. The data show 52,000 or so clones, roughly 87% seen once. The specimen sequenced was PBMCs. All receptors derive from a woman under 30 in good health and CMV-seronegative.

V usage is TRBV9 and J usage is TRBJ1-1, with D uncertain. The ends were cut back, 1 base at V and 6 bases at J, with 10 bases in the middle. The germline V gene has CDR1 SGDLS and CDR2 YYNGEE. The CDR3 is 13 residues long. DNA of the CDR3: TGTGCCAGCAGCGTAATAGTCGAGTCTGAAGCTTTCTTT. This encodes CASSVIVESEAFF.

This chain connects TRBV27 to TRBJ2-7; 7 bases are shared with TRBD1. CDR1 MNHEY and CDR2 SMNVEV come from the germline V gene (reference sequence). The CDR3 consists of 15 residues. After removal of 7 bases from V and 3 bases from J, the junction contained 12 bases not matched to a gene. The CDR3: CASTPAGTAFYEQYF. DNA of the CDR3: TGTGCCAGCACTCCCGCCGGGACAGCGTTCTACGAGCAGTACTTC.

J is TRBJ2-1 and V is TRBV10-3; the match to TRBD2 covers 9 bases. The J segment lost 7 bases and the V segment lost 11 bases, leaving 6 bases of the junction unmatched. The germline CDR1 and CDR2 sequences are ENHRY and SYGVKD. The CDR3 totals 12 residues. The CDR3 DNA reads TGTGCCGGCGGGACTAGCTTTAATGAGCAGTTCTTC. Its translation is CAGGTSFNEQFF.

J is TRBJ1-4 and V is TRBV4-2, with D tentatively TRBD1 (6 bases). CDR1 and CDR2 (germline): LGHNA, YNFKEQ. With 4 bases removed from V and 8 bases from J, the gap between germline ends came to 17 bases. This CDR3 has 15 amino acids. In DNA form, the CDR3 reads TGTGCCAGCAGCCTAAGAGAGGGGGGGGAGGAAAAACTGTTTTTT. Amino acid sequence: CASSLREGGEEKLFF.

The V call is TRBV7-9, the J call TRBJ1-2; 7 bases line up with TRBD1. The ends lost 4 bases at V and 4 bases at J; junction bases unmatched: 6. Germline CDR1 and CDR2: SEHNR and FQNEAQ (reference sequence). This CDR3 is 14 amino acids long. Here the CDR3 DNA reads TGTGCCAGCAGCTCCGACAGGGCGGGCTATGGCTACACCTTC. It yields the protein CASSSDRAGYGYTF. The full variable domain, rest sourced from reference TRBV7-9 and TRBJ1-2, is DTGVSQNPRHKITKRGQNVTFRCDPISEHNRLYWYRQTLGQGPEFLTYFQNEAQLEKSRLLSDRFSAERPKGSFSTLEIQRTEQGDSAMYLCASSSDRAGYGYTFGSGTRLTVV.

The chain recombines TRBV7-9 with TRBJ2-1; D gene unclear. Germline V gives CDR1 SEHNR, CDR2 FQNEAQ (reference sequence). CDR3 length: 16 residues. Trimming took off 5 bases at V and 0 bases at J, with 14 bases between the two ends. CDR3 amino acids: CASSLLRGNSYNEQFF. In DNA form, the CDR3 reads TGTGCCAGCAGCCTATTGAGAGGAAACTCCTACAATGAGCAGTTCTTC.

The chain combines TRBV5-4 with TRBJ2-5, with a tentative D call TRBD2 (5 bases). V was shortened by 4 bases and J by 2 bases, with 9 bases between the two germline ends. Germline V CDR1 and CDR2: SGHNT, YYREEE (reference sequence). The CDR3 extends over 13 amino acids. The CDR3 here is CASSRGPQETQYF. Here the CDR3 DNA reads TGTGCCAGCAGCCGGGGTCCTCAAGAGACCCAGTACTTC.

The rearrangement joins TRBV6-6 to TRBJ2-7; the match to TRBD1 covers 7 bases. Germline V CDR1 and CDR2: MNHNY, SVGAGI (reference sequence). The junction had 5 bases not matched to a gene; V was cut back by 2 bases and J by 7 bases. The CDR3 has 13 residues. CDR3 loop: CASSYNRGEEQYF. CDR3 bases: TGTGCCAGCAGTTACAACAGGGGAGAAGAGCAGTACTTC.

The chain is built from TRBV19 and TRBJ1-5; 8 nucleotides match TRBD1. Germline CDR1 LNHDA, CDR2 SQIVND (reference sequence). J was trimmed by 4 bases and V by 9 bases; bases with no gene match: 5. This CDR3 spans 13 amino acids. The CDR3, as DNA: TGTGCCAGCAGACAGGGGTCGAATCAGCCCCAGCATTTT. Protein sequence: CASRQGSNQPQHF. The full variable domain, with the rest looked up from reference TRBV19 and TRBJ1-5, is DGGITQSPKYLFRKEGQNVTLSCEQNLNHDAMYWYRQDPGQGLRLIYYSQIVNDFQKGDIAEGYSVSREKKESFPLTVTSAQKNPTAFYLCASRQGSNQPQHFGDGTRLSIL.

The chain joins TRBV15 to TRBJ2-3, with 10 bases identical to TRBD1. This CDR3 contains 16 residues. Germline assignment: CDR1 LNHNV and CDR2 YYDKDF (reference sequence). J was trimmed by 1 base and V by 1 base; bases with no gene match: 2. The CDR3 spells CATSRGQGAGTDTQYF. The DNA for the CDR3 is TGTGCCACCAGCAGAGGACAGGGGGCCGGCACAGATACGCAGTATTTT. Drawing the rest from reference TRBV15 and TRBJ2-3, the complete variable domain is DAMVIQNPRYQVTQFGKPVTLSCSQTLNHNVMYWYQQKSSQAPKLLFHYYDKDFNNEADTPDNFQSRRPNTSFCFLDIRSPGLGDTAMYLCATSRGQGAGTDTQYFGPGTRLTVL.

The gene calls are TRBV6-5 and TRBJ1-1; 9 bases map to TRBD1. V dropped 2 bases and J dropped 5; count of bases not matched to a gene: 6. Germline-derived CDR1 and CDR2 are MNHEY and SVGAGI. The CDR3 runs 15 residues. CDR3 amino acids: CASSYAQGARTEAFF. CDR3 DNA: TGTGCCAGCAGTTACGCACAGGGGGCTCGGACTGAAGCTTTCTTT.

This chain connects TRBV18 to TRBJ2-5, with D uncertain. The CDR3 loop spans 13 amino acids. CDR1 is KGHSH, CDR2 LQKENI, per germline. Trimming stripped 0 bases from V and 4 bases from J, with 6 bases between. CDR3 in DNA: TGTGCCAGCTCACCACCTGCCGGAGAGACCCAGTACTTC. Translating gives CASSPPAGETQYF.

The chain's CDR3 is CASSPGQGEAYEQYF. CDR3 nucleotide sequence: TGTGCCAGTAGTCCGGGACAGGGGGAGGCCTACGAGCAGTACTTC. The genes are TRBV19 and TRBJ2-7, with TRBD1 matching 11 bases. CDR1 is LNHDA, CDR2 SQIVND, per germline (reference sequence). This CDR3 is built from 15 residues. V lost 5 bases and J lost 2; bases outside the gene matches: 5. The full variable domain, completed using reference TRBV19 and TRBJ2-7, is DGGITQSPKYLFRKEGQNVTLSCEQNLNHDAMYWYRQDPGQGLRLIYYSQIVNDFQKGDIAEGYSVSREKKESFPLTVTSAQKNPTAFYLCASSPGQGEAYEQYFGPGTRLTVT.

This chain uses TRBV5-4 with TRBJ2-3; D is unresolved. V was trimmed by 6 bases and J by 2 bases, leaving 10 bases between them. Germline assignment: CDR1 SGHNT and CDR2 YYREEE (reference sequence). This CDR3 has 13 amino acids. DNA of the CDR3: TGTGCCAGCAAAGTCTACTTCACAGATACGCAGTATTTT. Amino acid sequence: CASKVYFTDTQYF.

This chain joins TRBV30 and TRBJ2-1; 8 nucleotides line up with TRBD2. The CDR3 runs to 14 residues. Germline CDR1 is GTSNPN and CDR2 is SVGIG (reference sequence). The V and J ends lost 4 bases and 7 bases, in that order; junction bases with no gene match: 9. The CDR3 sequence: CAWTTGGATNEQFF. CDR3 bases: TGTGCCTGGACGACGGGGGGGGCCACGAATGAGCAGTTCTTC.

The chain links TRBV20-1 to TRBJ1-2; no firm D call. From germline, CDR1 is DFQATT and CDR2 SNEGSKA (reference sequence). V lost 6 bases, J lost 3 bases, and 8 bases lay in between. This CDR3 spans 11 amino acids. The DNA for the CDR3 is TGCAGTGCACGGGGAGACTATGGCTACACCTTC. As protein: CSARGDYGYTF.

The J gene is TRBJ2-3, the V gene TRBV27, with TRBD1 as a possible D gene (6 bases). V was cut by 6 bases and J by 3 bases, with 10 bases left in between. The CDR3 spans 13 residues. Germline lookup yields CDR1 MNHEY and CDR2 SMNVEV (reference sequence). The CDR3: CASRSTGTDTQYF. CDR3 nucleotides: TGTGCCAGCAGAAGCACAGGGACAGATACGCAGTATTTT.

This rearrangement joins TRBV28 to TRBJ2-7; perhaps TRBD2 as D (5 bases). Germline V gives CDR1 MDHEN, CDR2 SYDVKM. The CDR3 has 17 amino acids. V was shortened by 2 bases and J by 0 bases, with 17 bases between the two germline ends. The CDR3 sequence is CASSLKEAGILSYEQYF. DNA for the CDR3: TGTGCCAGCAGTTTAAAAGAGGCCGGGATCCTCTCCTACGAGCAGTACTTC.

The chain employs TRBV28 and TRBJ1-1; 7 positions agree with TRBD1. The CDR3 extends over 15 amino acids. V was pared by 5 bases and J by 1 base, with 7 bases of the junction left unmatched. Germline values: CDR1 MDHEN, CDR2 SYDVKM. The CDR3 sequence: CASSPTGTGNTEAFF. As DNA, the CDR3 is TGTGCCAGCAGTCCGACAGGGACGGGGAACACTGAAGCTTTCTTT.

The table lists this clone with a few counts. The V call is TRBV7-3, the J call TRBJ2-1; 10 bases match TRBD2. The length of the CDR3 is 16 residues. Germline trimming cut 4 bases from V and 2 bases from J; bases unmatched to any gene: 5. From germline, CDR1 is SGHTA and CDR2 FQGTGA. As DNA, the CDR3 is TGTGCCAGCAGCTCAGATAGCGGGAGGCCCTACAATGAGCAGTTCTTC. Amino acid sequence: CASSSDSGRPYNEQFF.

The chain couples TRBV13 to TRBJ2-6, with D unresolved. Per germline, CDR1 PRHDT and CDR2 FYEKMQ (reference sequence). The CDR3 loop spans 15 amino acids. Trimming removed 3 bases from V and 0 bases from J, with 6 bases in between. Here the CDR3 reads CASSFGPSGANVLTF. For the CDR3, the DNA is TGTGCCAGCAGCTTTGGGCCCTCTGGGGCCAACGTCCTGACTTTC.

The gene calls are TRBV7-9 and TRBJ2-1; unclear D gene. Germline V gives CDR1 SEHNR, CDR2 FQNEAQ (reference sequence). V lost 6 bases, J lost 5 bases, and 11 bases lay in between. The CDR3 has 13 residues. The CDR3 bases are TGTGCCAGCAGTTCGACTGAAGACAATGAGCAGTTCTTC. This translates into CASSSTEDNEQFF.

The chain couples TRBV11-2 to TRBJ2-1, with 8 bases aligning to TRBD2. This CDR3 is built from 12 residues. Trimming cost V 4 bases and J 7 bases; bases outside gene matches: 0. Germline V gene lookup returns CDR1 SGHAT and CDR2 FQNNGV. DNA for the CDR3: TGTGCCAGCAGCTCGGGGGGGAATGAGCAGTTCTTC. Translated, it gives CASSSGGNEQFF.

The CDR3 here is CASSMGSGYGYTF. CDR3 bases: TGTGCCAGTAGTATGGGGAGCGGCTATGGCTACACCTTC. The chain couples TRBV19 to TRBJ1-2; D remains ambiguous. The CDR3 sequence is 13 residues long. CDR1 is LNHDA and CDR2 is SQIVND in the germline V gene (reference sequence). V lost 3 bases and J 4 bases, leaving 9 bases between the germline ends.